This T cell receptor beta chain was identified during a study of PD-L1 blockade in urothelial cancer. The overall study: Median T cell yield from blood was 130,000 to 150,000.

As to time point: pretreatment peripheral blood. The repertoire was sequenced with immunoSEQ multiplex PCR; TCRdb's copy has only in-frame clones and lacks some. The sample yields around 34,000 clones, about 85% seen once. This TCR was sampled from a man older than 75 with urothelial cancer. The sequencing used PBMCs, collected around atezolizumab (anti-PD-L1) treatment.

CDR3 sequence reads: CASSLKRRTSGRGNEQFF. CDR3 nucleotides: TGTGCCAGCAGCTTAAAGAGGCGGACTAGCGGGAGGGGTAATGAGCAGTTCTTC. The chain uses TRBV7-9 and TRBJ2-1; 15 bases fit TRBD2. The junction had 9 bases not matched to a gene; V was cut back by 2 bases and J by 7 bases. CDR3 length: 18 residues. In germline, CDR1 is SEHNR, CDR2 FQNEAQ (reference sequence).